This is a list of T cell receptor beta chains from one sample in a study of Ad26.COV2.S vaccination and SARS-CoV-2 variants. Produced via immunoSEQ multiplex PCR; TCRdb's table is partial and in-frame only. The table lists approximately 300,000 clones, over 80% of them singletons, with approximately 2.2% in the top ten. This specimen consisted of peripheral blood, obtained in a trial of Ad26.COV2.S vaccine versus placebo. These receptors were obtained from a person between 18 and 65 years old who received the Ad26.COV2.S COVID-19 vaccine or a placebo. The CDR3 runs from the conserved cysteine through the conserved F or W.

v_gene: TRBV7-3
j_gene: TRBJ2-2
CDR3aa: CASSLNGPSADTGELFF

v_gene: TRBV6-4
j_gene: TRBJ2-7
CDR3aa: CASSKEVSYEQYF

v_gene: TRBV7-9
j_gene: TRBJ2-7
CDR3aa: CASSADRGGEQYF

v_gene: TRBV27
j_gene: TRBJ2-7
CDR3aa: CASMRFPKHEQYF

v_gene: TRBV5-3
j_gene: TRBJ2-7
CDR3aa: CARSNAGGSSYEQYF

v_gene: TRBV18
j_gene: TRBJ2-7
CDR3aa: CASSPYEGGEQYF

v_gene: TRBV2
j_gene: TRBJ1-1
CDR3aa: CASSGSMGRGDTEAFF

v_gene: TRBV6-5
j_gene: TRBJ1-1
CDR3aa: CASSYRPTGMNTEAFF

v_gene: TRBV19
j_gene: TRBJ1-4
CDR3aa: CASSSSPNEKLFF

v_gene: TRBV7-9
j_gene: TRBJ2-5
CDR3aa: CASSVDRSWETQYF

v_gene: TRBV5-4
j_gene: TRBJ1-2
CDR3aa: CASSQTTGRFDGYTF

v_gene: TRBV3-1/TRBV3-2
j_gene: TRBJ2-2
CDR3aa: CASRAGTLNTGELFF

v_gene: TRBV6-6
j_gene: TRBJ2-3
CDR3aa: CASLAGGGGDTQYF

v_gene: TRBV7-6
j_gene: TRBJ2-6
CDR3aa: CASSSLYSAGANVLTF

v_gene: TRBV5-1
j_gene: TRBJ2-2
CDR3aa: CASSFVAGTGELFF

v_gene: TRBV5-4
j_gene: TRBJ2-7
CDR3aa: CASSLRLSSYEQYF

v_gene: TRBV5-1
j_gene: TRBJ1-4
CDR3aa: CASSWGTGATNEKLFF

v_gene: TRBV5-6
j_gene: TRBJ2-3
CDR3aa: CASSRTSGALTDTQYF

v_gene: TRBV6-5
j_gene: TRBJ2-3
CDR3aa: CASSTGLEADTQYF

v_gene: TRBV6-6
j_gene: TRBJ1-1
CDR3aa: CASSYPGTAIGEAFF

v_gene: TRBV19
j_gene: TRBJ1-5
CDR3aa: CASSTGTGWGNQPQHF

v_gene: TRBV28
j_gene: TRBJ2-3
CDR3aa: CASSLPPYGGGADTQYF

v_gene: TRBV6-4
j_gene: TRBJ1-2
CDR3aa: CASSVAPGLYDGYTF

v_gene: TRBV6-5
j_gene: TRBJ2-3
CDR3aa: CASKFRGLTDTQYF

v_gene: TRBV30
j_gene: TRBJ2-4
CDR3aa: CAWSSARDIQYF

v_gene: TRBV7-2
j_gene: TRBJ2-6
CDR3aa: CASSNTPGAGANVLTF

v_gene: TRBV5-1
j_gene: TRBJ1-6
CDR3aa: CASSEGPDNSPLHF

v_gene: TRBV29-1
j_gene: TRBJ2-1
CDR3aa: CSAQGAFYNEQFF

v_gene: TRBV29-1
j_gene: TRBJ2-1
CDR3aa: CSVEAAPTYNEQFF

v_gene: TRBV7-9
j_gene: TRBJ1-2
CDR3aa: CASSLAGDRGYGYTF

v_gene: TRBV7-2
j_gene: TRBJ1-5
CDR3aa: CASSLKSGGNQPQHF

v_gene: TRBV20-1
j_gene: TRBJ1-1
CDR3aa: CSAVPGTAAFF

v_gene: TRBV5-1
j_gene: TRBJ1-1
CDR3aa: CASSLATTGQNTEAFF

v_gene: TRBV3-1/TRBV3-2
j_gene: TRBJ2-1
CDR3aa: CASSQETSDSEQFF

v_gene: TRBV9
j_gene: TRBJ2-7
CDR3aa: CASSVGQSDSYEQYF

v_gene: TRBV5-4
j_gene: TRBJ1-6
CDR3aa: CASSWGQGMSSPLHF

v_gene: TRBV6-5
j_gene: TRBJ1-2
CDR3aa: CASSYSGVGGYTF

v_gene: TRBV5-4
j_gene: TRBJ2-6
CDR3aa: CASSPYGGSGANVLTF

v_gene: TRBV20-1
j_gene: TRBJ1-2
CDR3aa: CSRKPLYGYTF

v_gene: TRBV7-2
j_gene: TRBJ2-5
CDR3aa: CASSYIAKETQYF

v_gene: TRBV9
j_gene: TRBJ1-3
CDR3aa: CASSSPRGQGMRNTIYF

v_gene: TRBV7-8
j_gene: TRBJ2-1
CDR3aa: CASSLDRYNEQFF